One sample yielded the 8 T cell receptor beta chains listed below, sequenced in a study of identical twins. TCRdb passed the 5' RACE reads through MiXCR, listing each CDR3 protein once. The sample includes roughly 250,000 distinct CDR3 sequences, over 11% seen only once; the top ten take approximately 8.8%. The sequenced sample consisted of memory (CD45RO+) T cells sorted from blood. The receptors derive from a young woman in good health.

This clonotype has at least ten counts. This sequence joins TRBV10-3 and TRBJ2-3; TRBD1 aligns across 7 bases. V was pared by 7 bases and J by 2 bases, with 3 bases of the junction left unmatched. Germline assignment: CDR1 ENHRY and CDR2 SYGVKD. There are 13 residues in the CDR3. CDR3 bases: TGTGCCATCAAGGGGGCGGACACAGATACGCAGTATTTT. It translates to CAIKGADTDTQYF.

V is TRBV3-1 and J is TRBJ2-1; 9 positions agree with TRBD2. This CDR3 is 16 amino acids long. CDR1 and CDR2 from the germline V gene are LGHDT and YNNKEL (reference sequence). With V trimmed by 6 bases and J by 9 bases, 15 bases remained unmatched. The chain's CDR3 is CASRGMASGKSGEQFF. CDR3 sequence (DNA): TGTGCCAGCAGGGGGATGGCTAGCGGGAAATCGGGTGAGCAGTTCTTC.

CDR3 protein: CASSQLAGAYNEQFF. CDR3 in DNA: TGTGCCAGCAGCCAATTAGCGGGGGCCTACAATGAGCAGTTCTTC. This chain uses TRBV11-2 with TRBJ2-1, with 9 bases identical to TRBD2. This CDR3 is built from 15 residues. V was clipped by 5 bases and J by 2 bases; unmatched bases: 4. Germline lookup yields CDR1 SGHAT and CDR2 FQNNGV.

This clonotype was counted only a few times. The gene calls are TRBV5-6 and TRBJ2-2; the D gene is possibly TRBD1 (5 bases). Germline V gene sequence: CDR1 SGHDT, CDR2 YYEEEE. The CDR3 has 13 residues. V lost 4 bases and J 16 bases, leaving 20 bases between the germline ends. The CDR3 bases are TGTGCCAGCAGCACAAAAGGGGCCCTGAACCCGTTTTTT. This gives the protein CASSTKGALNPFF.

This clonotype has ten or more counts. The chain recombines TRBV7-2 with TRBJ2-1; possibly TRBD2 for D (7 bases). Trimming left V 6 bases short and J 4 bases short, with 10 bases between. CDR3 length equals 13 residues. Germline CDR1 is SGHTA and CDR2 is FQGNSA. CDR3 bases: TGTGCCAGCAGTCGGGGGGCGTACAATGAGCAGTTCTTC. Its translation is CASSRGAYNEQFF.

This clonotype occurred a few times. The chain combines TRBV5-1 with TRBJ2-2; 12 nucleotides match TRBD2. CDR1 and CDR2 from the germline V gene are SGHRS and YFSETQ. CDR3 length: 15 amino acids. Germline trimming cut 4 bases from V and 8 bases from J; bases unmatched to any gene: 6. CDR3 residues: CASSRTSGKAGELFF. CDR3 DNA sequence: TGCGCCAGCAGCCGGACTAGCGGGAAGGCGGGGGAGCTGTTTTTT.

This clonotype was recorded a few times. This chain links TRBV6-1 with TRBJ2-1; D may match TRBD1 or TRBD2 (6 bases each). This CDR3 comprises 17 residues. With 4 bases removed from V and 2 bases from J, the gap between germline ends came to 18 bases. CDR1 is MNHNS, CDR2 SASEGT, per germline. CDR3 loop: CASSAQRGAVPYNEQFF. The CDR3 DNA follows: TGTGCCAGCAGTGCGCAAAGGGGGGCAGTTCCCTACAATGAGCAGTTCTTC.

The DNA for the CDR3 is TGCAGCGTTGAAGGCCGTACAGGGACAGATACGCAGTATTTT. Encoded protein: CSVEGRTGTDTQYF. The chain uses TRBV29-1 and TRBJ2-3; maybe TRBD1 (6 bases). The CDR3 totals 14 residues. Germline V CDR1 and CDR2: SQVTM, ANQGSEA. The V end was cut by 1 base, the J end by 3 bases, with 11 bases between.